These 8 T cell receptor beta chains came from one sample sequenced in a study of blood T cell repertoires in COVID-19. Profiling relied on immunoSEQ multiplex PCR, and the TCRdb table lists in-frame clones only, not all of them. Of roughly 56,000 clones listed, around 93% are singletons. Material: peripheral blood. Receptor source: a man aged 50 to 59 with active COVID-19.

The chain has TRBV3-1 (or the pseudogene TRBV3-2) and TRBJ2-7; TRBD1 is a possible D gene (6 bases). V lost 1 base to trimming and J lost 2 bases, with 15 bases between them. The length of the CDR3 is 16 residues. Germline CDR1 LGHDT, CDR2 YNNKEL (reference sequence). The CDR3 sequence: CASSQGRPGVAYEQYF. The CDR3 nucleotides read TGTGCCAGCAGCCAAGGTCGGCCAGGGGTAGCCTACGAGCAGTACTTC.

This clone has a single count. The rearrangement uses TRBV2 and TRBJ1-5; D perhaps matches TRBD1 (5 bases). Trimming took off 4 bases at V and 4 bases at J, with 17 bases between the two ends. The germline V gene encodes CDR1 SNHLY and CDR2 FYNNEI. The CDR3 consists of 16 residues. CDR3 in amino acids: CASSAPTGGGNQPQHF. CDR3 bases: TGTGCCAGCAGTGCACCGACGGGGGGAGGAAATCAGCCCCAGCATTTT.

The chain combines TRBV5-1 with TRBJ2-2; D is perhaps TRBD1 (6 bases). Germline CDR1 and CDR2: SGHRS and YFSETQ. The CDR3 length is 15 residues. V lost 4 bases and J lost 2, with 12 bases in between. As DNA, the CDR3 is TGCGCCAGCAGCCCCACAGGGCGCAACACCGGGGAGCTGTTTTTT. Protein product: CASSPTGRNTGELFF.

The J gene is TRBJ2-1, the V gene TRBV3-1 (or the pseudogene TRBV3-2); 8 bases are shared with TRBD2. V shed 4 bases, J shed 0 bases, and the junction held 5 bases outside the gene matches. The CDR3 spans 16 residues. Germline CDR1 LGHDT, CDR2 YNNKEL (reference sequence). CDR3 in DNA: TGTGCCAGCAGCCGGTACGGGAGGGGCTCCTACAATGAGCAGTTCTTC. As protein: CASSRYGRGSYNEQFF.

The genes are TRBV18 and TRBJ2-3; tentatively, D is TRBD2 (5 bases). Germline V lookup: CDR1 KGHSH, CDR2 LQKENI. V was clipped by 5 bases and J by 0 bases, with 9 bases between them. The CDR3 is made up of 14 amino acids. The DNA of the CDR3 is TGTGCCAGCTCAAGCCGGGGAAGCACAGATACGCAGTATTTT. It translates to CASSSRGSTDTQYF.

The V call is TRBV19, the J call TRBJ1-1, with a tentative D call TRBD1 (6 bases). Deletions cut 3 bases from V and 0 bases from J, with 17 bases between. Germline-derived CDR1 and CDR2 are LNHDA and SQIVND (reference sequence). The CDR3 loop spans 17 amino acids. This CDR3 is CASSMYLAGGLNTEAFF. The CDR3 DNA reads TGTGCCAGTAGTATGTACCTAGCCGGGGGGCTGAACACTGAAGCTTTCTTT.

V and J are TRBV7-8 and TRBJ2-7; 7 bases fit TRBD1. Germline V gene lookup returns CDR1 SGHVS and CDR2 FQNEAQ. V trimming: 1 base; J trimming: 4 bases; junction bases outside the gene matches: 7. The CDR3 runs 15 residues. The chain's CDR3 is CASSLVIGGGYEQYF. The DNA of the CDR3 is TGTGCCAGCAGCTTAGTTATAGGGGGCGGGTACGAGCAGTACTTC.

The rearrangement uses TRBV27 and TRBJ1-2, with D maybe TRBD1 (5 bases). In germline, CDR1 is MNHEY, CDR2 SMNVEV (reference sequence). The CDR3 sequence is 15 residues long. V was clipped by 3 bases and J by 7 bases, with 18 bases between them. CDR3: CASSFSLGANLGYTF. Here the CDR3 DNA reads TGTGCCAGCAGTTTCTCTCTAGGGGCGAATCTTGGCTACACCTTC.